This T cell receptor beta chain came from a study of T cell clonality in common variable immunodeficiency (dated by TCRdb to the mid-2010s). Results the study describes overall, beyond this receptor: Healthy controls shared more TCRbeta clones with each other than CVID subjects shared among themselves (p < 0.0001). Even though DNA input was the same, control samples had an average of around 78,000 unique sequences each, compared with approximately 30,000 in CVID samples. According to the authors, finding the cause of the higher clonality in CVID would require sequencing the repertoires of T cell subpopulations. Correlations between repertoire features and clinical complications were limited by patient heterogeneity within the CVID cohort. Fewer deletions and N-nucleotide insertions were reportedly observed in CVID TCRbeta sequences, and highly modified clones with 13 or more V deletions were reportedly absent from CVID TCRbeta sequences. TCRbeta clonality was higher in CVID subjects than in healthy controls (t-test p = 0.018), and the increase was most characteristic of about a third of subjects.

The CDR3 contains 15 residues, cysteine and phenylalanine counted. The DNA covers only part of the CDR3, 36 bases in frame from base 1. CDR1 and CDR2 are drawn from the germline V gene: SGHVS, FQNEAQ. V is pruned by 5 bases and J by 4 bases, leaving 8 bases of the junction without a gene match. Notes on this clone: Its antigen has not been determined. The sequenced fragment ends 3 residues before the CDR3 boundary, so the rest is inferred from the germline J gene.

Most CVID patients and most healthy controls were of Caucasian heritage. Heparinized peripheral whole blood samples of about 4.5 to 8.5 ml were collected from each donor. Genomic DNA from adults with common variable immune deficiency (CVID) and from healthy adult controls was used to sequence TCRbeta CDR3 repertoires. The control group was made up of roughly 22 healthy adult volunteers (roughly ten male and around twelve female) whose ages ranged from roughly 20 to 66 years, with a mean age of roughly 33. To isolate peripheral blood mononuclear cells, diluted blood was subjected to density centrifugation over Hypaque 1077 or Ficoll-Paque. Genomic DNA was obtained from unsorted mononuclear cells using either Qiagen column purification or a centrifugation-based method. For sequencing input, CVID and control samples contributed equivalent amounts of genomic DNA. For every sample, a 60 bp segment covering the rearranged TCRbeta CDR3 region was amplified and then sequenced. TCRbeta amplification used the immunoSEQ assay, a bias-corrected multiplex PCR with high-throughput sequencing. The original pipeline was this. Every unique nucleotide sequence was considered a clone and was annotated with V, D and J genes, copy number and frequency. Sequences were labeled productive if in frame, and non-productive if out of frame or containing stop codons. Clonality was calculated from Shannon's entropy as previously described. Mean CDR3 Kyte-Doolittle hydropathy was derived from the predicted amino acid sequences of productive clones. Hierarchical clustering of scaled V gene usage was performed with the R hclust function using Manhattan distance and complete linkage. Sharing of clones by CDR3 amino acid sequence was evaluated by resampling 12 repertoires per group over 100 rounds. The repertoires were screened for 60 to 85 published EBV-specific TCRbeta sequences and roughly 250 published CMV-specific TCRbeta sequences. After a couple of CVID samples that produced fewer than 10,000 sequences were dropped from the analysis, 35 to 45 CVID repertoires remained. This is the immuneACCESS table as TCRdb keeps it, with only in-frame sequences that have V and J called. A part of the clones is gone; compared with another copy, unresolved V genes explain less than half, and the rest is unexplained. Clonal size and the V and J genes are those of that table, whereas D and trimming came from the DNA. In this sample, tens of thousands of clones appear, none counted once only. The ten largest make up around 0.8% of the sample.

The sequence came from a person between 18 and 75 years old in good health. This receptor chain uses TRBV7-8 and TRBJ2-3, and 8 junctional nucleotides match TRBD2. Sequenced sample: peripheral blood mononuclear cells. The CDR3 region: CASSQVRGGADTQYF. The part of the CDR3 DNA that was read is TGTGCCAGCAGCCAAGTCCGGGGGGGGGCAGATACG.